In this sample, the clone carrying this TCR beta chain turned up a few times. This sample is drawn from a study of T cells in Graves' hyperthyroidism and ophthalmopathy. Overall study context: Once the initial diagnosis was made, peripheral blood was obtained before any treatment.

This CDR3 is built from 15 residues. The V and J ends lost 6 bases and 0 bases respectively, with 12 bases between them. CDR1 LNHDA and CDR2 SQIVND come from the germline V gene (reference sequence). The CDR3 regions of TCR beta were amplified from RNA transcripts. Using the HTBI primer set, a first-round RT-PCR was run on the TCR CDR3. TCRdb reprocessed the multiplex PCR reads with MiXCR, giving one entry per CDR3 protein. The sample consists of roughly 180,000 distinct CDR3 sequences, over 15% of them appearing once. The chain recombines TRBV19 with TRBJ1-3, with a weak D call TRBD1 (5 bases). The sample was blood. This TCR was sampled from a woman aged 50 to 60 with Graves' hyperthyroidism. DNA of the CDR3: TGTGCCAGTAGACCGAACAGGCCCTCTGGAAACACCATATATTTT. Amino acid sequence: CASRPNRPSGNTIYF.